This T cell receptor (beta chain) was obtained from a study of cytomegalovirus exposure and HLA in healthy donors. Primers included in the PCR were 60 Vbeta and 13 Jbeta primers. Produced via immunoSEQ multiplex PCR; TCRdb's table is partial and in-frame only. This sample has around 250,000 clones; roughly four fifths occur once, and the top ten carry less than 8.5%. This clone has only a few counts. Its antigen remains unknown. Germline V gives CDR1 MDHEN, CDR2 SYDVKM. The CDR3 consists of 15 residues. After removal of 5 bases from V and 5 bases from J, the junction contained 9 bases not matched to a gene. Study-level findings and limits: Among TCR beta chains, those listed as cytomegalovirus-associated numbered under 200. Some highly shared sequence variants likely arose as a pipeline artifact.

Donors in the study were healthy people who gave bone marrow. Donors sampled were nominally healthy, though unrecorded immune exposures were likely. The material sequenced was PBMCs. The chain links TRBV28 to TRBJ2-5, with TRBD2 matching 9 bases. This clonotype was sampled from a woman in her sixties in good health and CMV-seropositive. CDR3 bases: TGTGCCAGCAGTCCCCAGGCGGGAGGGGGGGAGACCCAGTACTTC. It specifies CASSPQAGGGETQYF. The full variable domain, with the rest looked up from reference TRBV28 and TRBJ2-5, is DVKVTQSSRYLVKRTGEKVFLECVQDMDHENMFWYRQDPGLGLRLIYFSYDVKMKEKGDIPEGYSVSREKKERFSLILESASTNQTSMYLCASSPQAGGGETQYFGPGTRLLVL.